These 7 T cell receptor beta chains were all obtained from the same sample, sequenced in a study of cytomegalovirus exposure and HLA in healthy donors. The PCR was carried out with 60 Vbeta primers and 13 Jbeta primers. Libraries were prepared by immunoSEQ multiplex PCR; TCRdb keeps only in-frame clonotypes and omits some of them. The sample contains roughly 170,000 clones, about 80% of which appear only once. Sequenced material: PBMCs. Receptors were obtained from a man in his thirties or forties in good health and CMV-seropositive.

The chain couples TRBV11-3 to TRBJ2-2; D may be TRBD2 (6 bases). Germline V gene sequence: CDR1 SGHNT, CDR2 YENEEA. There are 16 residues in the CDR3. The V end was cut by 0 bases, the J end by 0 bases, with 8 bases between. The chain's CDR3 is CASSLDGGPNTGELFF. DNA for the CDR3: TGTGCCAGCAGCTTAGATGGAGGGCCGAACACCGGGGAGCTGTTTTTT.

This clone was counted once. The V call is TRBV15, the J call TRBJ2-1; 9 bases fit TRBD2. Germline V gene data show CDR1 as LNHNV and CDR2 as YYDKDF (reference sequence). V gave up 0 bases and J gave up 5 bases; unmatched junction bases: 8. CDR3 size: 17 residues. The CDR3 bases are TGTGCCACCAGCAGAGAAGCCCCTAGCGGGACGAACAATGAGCAGTTCTTC. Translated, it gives CATSREAPSGTNNEQFF.

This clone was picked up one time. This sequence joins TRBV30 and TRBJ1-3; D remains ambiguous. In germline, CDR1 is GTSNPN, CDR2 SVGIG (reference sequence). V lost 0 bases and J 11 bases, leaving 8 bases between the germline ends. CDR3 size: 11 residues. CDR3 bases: TGTGCCTGGAGTGTAGAAAGAGCCATATATTTT. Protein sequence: CAWSVERAIYF.

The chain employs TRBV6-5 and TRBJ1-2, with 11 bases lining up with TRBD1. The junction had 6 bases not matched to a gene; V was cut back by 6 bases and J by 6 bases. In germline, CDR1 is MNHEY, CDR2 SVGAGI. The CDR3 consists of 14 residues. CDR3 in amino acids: CASSLRDRGNGYTF. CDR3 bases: TGTGCCAGCAGCCTCAGGGACAGGGGGAATGGCTACACCTTC.

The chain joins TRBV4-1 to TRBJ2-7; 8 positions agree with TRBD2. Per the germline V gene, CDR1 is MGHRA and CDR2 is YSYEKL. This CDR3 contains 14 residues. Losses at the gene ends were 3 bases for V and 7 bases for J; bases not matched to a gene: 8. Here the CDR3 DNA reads TGCGCCAGCAGCCATACCGGGAGGGTCCTTGAGCAGTACTTC. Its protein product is CASSHTGRVLEQYF.

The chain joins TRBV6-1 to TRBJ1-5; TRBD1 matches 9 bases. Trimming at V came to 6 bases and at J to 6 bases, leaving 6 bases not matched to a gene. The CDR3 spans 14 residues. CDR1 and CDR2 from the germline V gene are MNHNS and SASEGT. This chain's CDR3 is CASSLSGQGQPQHF. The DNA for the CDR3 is TGTGCCAGCAGCCTCTCGGGACAGGGTCAGCCCCAGCATTTT.

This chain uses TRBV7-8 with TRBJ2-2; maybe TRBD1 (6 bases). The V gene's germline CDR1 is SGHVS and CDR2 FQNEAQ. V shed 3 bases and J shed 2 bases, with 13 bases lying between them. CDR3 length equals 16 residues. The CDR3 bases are TGTGCCAGCAGCTTTCTAGGGGGTCGAAACACCGGGGAGCTGTTTTTT. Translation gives CASSFLGGRNTGELFF.